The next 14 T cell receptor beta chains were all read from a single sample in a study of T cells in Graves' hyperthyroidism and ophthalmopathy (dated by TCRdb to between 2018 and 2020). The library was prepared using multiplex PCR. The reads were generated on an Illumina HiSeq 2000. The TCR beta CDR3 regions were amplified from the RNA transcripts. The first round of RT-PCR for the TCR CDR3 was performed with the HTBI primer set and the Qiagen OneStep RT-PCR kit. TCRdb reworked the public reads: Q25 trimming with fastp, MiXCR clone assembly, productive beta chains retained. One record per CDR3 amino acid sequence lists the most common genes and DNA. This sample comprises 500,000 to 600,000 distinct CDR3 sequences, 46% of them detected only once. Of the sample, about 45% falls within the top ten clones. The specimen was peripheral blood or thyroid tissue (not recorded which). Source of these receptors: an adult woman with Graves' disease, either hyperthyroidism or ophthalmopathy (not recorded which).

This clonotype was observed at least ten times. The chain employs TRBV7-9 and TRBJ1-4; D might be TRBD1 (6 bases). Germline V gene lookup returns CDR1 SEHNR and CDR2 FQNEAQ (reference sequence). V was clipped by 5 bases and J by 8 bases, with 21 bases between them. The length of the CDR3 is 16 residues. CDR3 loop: CASSNNINRVGEKLFF. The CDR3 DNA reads TGTGCCAGCAGCAACAACATTAACAGGGTTGGGGAAAAACTGTTTTTT.

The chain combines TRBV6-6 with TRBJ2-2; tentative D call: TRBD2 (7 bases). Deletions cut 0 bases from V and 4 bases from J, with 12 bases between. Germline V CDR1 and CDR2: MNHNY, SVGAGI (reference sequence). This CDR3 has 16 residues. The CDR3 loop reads CASSYSRGASTGELFF. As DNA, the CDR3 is TGTGCCAGCAGTTACTCACGGGGGGCTTCCACCGGGGAGCTGTTTTTT.

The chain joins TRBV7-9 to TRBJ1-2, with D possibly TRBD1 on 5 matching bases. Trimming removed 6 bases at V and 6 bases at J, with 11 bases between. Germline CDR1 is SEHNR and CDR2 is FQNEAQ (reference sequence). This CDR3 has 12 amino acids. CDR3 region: CASSDGGHGYTF. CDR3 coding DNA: TGTGCCAGCAGTGACGGGGGACATGGCTACACCTTC.

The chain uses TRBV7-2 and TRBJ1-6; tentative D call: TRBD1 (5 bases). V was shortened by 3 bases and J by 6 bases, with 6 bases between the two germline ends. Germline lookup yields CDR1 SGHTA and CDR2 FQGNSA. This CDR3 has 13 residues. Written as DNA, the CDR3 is TGTGCCAGCAGCTTCAGGGTTAATTCACCCCTCCACTTT. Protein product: CASSFRVNSPLHF.

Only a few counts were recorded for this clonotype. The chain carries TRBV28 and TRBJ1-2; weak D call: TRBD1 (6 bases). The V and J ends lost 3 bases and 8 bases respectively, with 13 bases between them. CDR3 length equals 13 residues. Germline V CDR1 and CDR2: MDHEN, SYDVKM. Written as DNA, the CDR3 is TGTGCCAGCAGTTTGAGCAGGGGTTACGGCTACACCTTC. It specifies CASSLSRGYGYTF.

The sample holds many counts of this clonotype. CDR3 residues: CASSPGQEHYGYTF. The CDR3 DNA follows: TGTGCCAGCAGCCCGGGACAGGAACACTATGGCTACACCTTC. The rearrangement joins TRBV9 to TRBJ1-2; TRBD1 matches 8 bases. The J segment lost 3 bases and the V segment lost 4 bases, leaving 5 bases of the junction unmatched. The CDR3 covers 14 residues. Germline V gives CDR1 SGDLS, CDR2 YYNGEE.

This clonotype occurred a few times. CDR3 residues: CASRTMNTEAFF. Written as DNA, the CDR3 is TGTGCCAGCAGGACTATGAACACTGAAGCTTTCTTT. V is TRBV2 and J is TRBJ1-1; no clear D gene. The CDR3 sequence is 12 residues long. With 6 bases removed from V and 0 bases from J, the gap between germline ends came to 5 bases. The germline CDR1 and CDR2 sequences are SNHLY and FYNNEI.

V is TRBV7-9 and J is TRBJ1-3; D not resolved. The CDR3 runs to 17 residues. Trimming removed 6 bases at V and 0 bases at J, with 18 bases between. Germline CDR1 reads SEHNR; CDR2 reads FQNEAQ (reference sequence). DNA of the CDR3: TGTGCCAGCAGTCGTCAAACGTTCCGGGTCTCTGGAAACACCATATATTTT. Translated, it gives CASSRQTFRVSGNTIYF.

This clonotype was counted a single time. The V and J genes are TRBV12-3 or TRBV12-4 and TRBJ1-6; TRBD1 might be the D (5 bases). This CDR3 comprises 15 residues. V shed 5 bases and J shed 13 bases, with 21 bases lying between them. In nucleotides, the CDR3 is TGTGCCAGCAGTACCCGGACATCACCCCTTTCGCCCCTCCACTTT. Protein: CASSTRTSPLSPLHF.

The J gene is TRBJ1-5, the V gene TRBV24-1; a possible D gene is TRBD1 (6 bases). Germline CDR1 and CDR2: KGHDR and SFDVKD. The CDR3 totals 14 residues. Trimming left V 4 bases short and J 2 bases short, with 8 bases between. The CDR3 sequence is CATSDRQGNQPQHF. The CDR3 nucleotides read TGTGCCACCAGTGACCGACAGGGCAATCAGCCCCAGCATTTT.

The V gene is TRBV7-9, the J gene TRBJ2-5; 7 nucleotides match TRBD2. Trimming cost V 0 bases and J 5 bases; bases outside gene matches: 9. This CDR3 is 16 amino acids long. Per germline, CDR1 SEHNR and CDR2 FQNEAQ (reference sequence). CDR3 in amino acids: CASSLAAGLREETQYF. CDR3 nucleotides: TGTGCCAGCAGCTTAGCCGCGGGGTTGCGGGAGGAGACCCAGTACTTC.

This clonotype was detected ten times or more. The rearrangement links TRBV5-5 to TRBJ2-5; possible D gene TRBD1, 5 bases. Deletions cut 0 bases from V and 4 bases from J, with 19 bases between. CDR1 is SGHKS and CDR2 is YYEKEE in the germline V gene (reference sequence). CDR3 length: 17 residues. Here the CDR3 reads CASSLVPGQRTPETQYF. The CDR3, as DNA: TGTGCCAGCAGCTTGGTTCCTGGACAACGAACCCCAGAGACCCAGTACTTC.

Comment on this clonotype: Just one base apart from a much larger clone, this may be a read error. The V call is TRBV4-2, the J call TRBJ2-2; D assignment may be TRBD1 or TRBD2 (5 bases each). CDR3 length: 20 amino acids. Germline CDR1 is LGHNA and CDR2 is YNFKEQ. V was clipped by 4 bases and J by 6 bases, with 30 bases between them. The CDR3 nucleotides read TGTGCCAGCAGCCCGTCACTCACCCGGGGCGACATGGGTCCCCCCGGGGAGCTGTTTTTT. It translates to CASSPSLTRGDMGPPGELFF.

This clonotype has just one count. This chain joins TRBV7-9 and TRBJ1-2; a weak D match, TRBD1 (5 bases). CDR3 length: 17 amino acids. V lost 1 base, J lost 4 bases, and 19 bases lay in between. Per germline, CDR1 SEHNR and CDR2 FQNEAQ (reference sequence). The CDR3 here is CASSLDMSNTGGYGYTF. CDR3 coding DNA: TGTGCCAGCAGCTTAGATATGTCGAACACCGGGGGCTATGGCTACACCTTC.